A selection of T cell receptor beta chains follows, all from one sample in a study of blood T cell repertoires in COVID-19. Data came from immunoSEQ multiplex PCR; TCRdb stores just in-frame clones and leaves some out. The data hold roughly 55,000 clones, with roughly 84% observed a single time. Material for sequencing was peripheral blood. These receptors originate from a man aged 45-65 years with active COVID-19. CDR3s include the opening cysteine and the closing phenylalanine or tryptophan. Each record gives: clone size, CDR3 length, V gene, J gene, D gene, CDR3 DNA, CDR3 protein. D genes are given only for firm matches. Rows may omit the clone size; those that give it use once, few, many or a size class.

.	16	TRBV11-2	TRBJ2-2	.	TGTGCCAGCAGCACAACAGCAGGGTGGAACACCGGGGAGCTGTTTTTT	CASSTTAGWNTGELFF
.	10	TRBV5-8	TRBJ1-5	.	TGTGCCAGCGGCCTCCGGCCCCAGCATTTT	CASGLRPQHF
.	18	TRBV4-2	TRBJ2-4	.	TGTGCCAGCAGCCAAGATAGGAGTAGCCCTACCACCAAAAACATTCAGTACTTC	CASSQDRSSPTTKNIQYF
.	15	TRBV30	TRBJ2-1	.	TGTGCCTGGAGTGAGGGGGAGAGGGGCTACAATGAGCAGTTCTTC	CAWSEGERGYNEQFF
few	18	TRBV19	TRBJ1-6	.	TGTGCCAGTAGTACCAGCGGCGGGGGCCGGATCTATAATTCACCCCTCCACTTT	CASSTSGGGRIYNSPLHF
few	16	TRBV29-1	TRBJ1-5	TRBD1	TGCAGCGTTAGTGGACAGGGCGTAGGAGGCAATCAGCCCCAGCATTTT	CSVSGQGVGGNQPQHF
.	16	TRBV19	TRBJ2-1	TRBD2	TGTGCCAGTAGTTGGAATAGCGGGAGGGCCTACAATGAGCAGTTCTTC	CASSWNSGRAYNEQFF
few	15	TRBV3-1/TRBV3-2	TRBJ2-1	TRBD2	TGTGCCAGCAGCCAACGGGGGGGGGCCTACAATGAGCAGTTCTTC	CASSQRGGAYNEQFF
.	15	TRBV5-6	TRBJ1-1	TRBD1	TGTGCCAGCACCCCGTCCGGGACAGGGAACACTGAAGCTTTCTTT	CASTPSGTGNTEAFF
few	14	TRBV7-5	TRBJ2-7	.	TGTGCCAGAAGCTGGTTGACAGTACCCTACGAGCAGTACTTC	CARSWLTVPYEQYF
.	11	TRBV10-2	TRBJ1-1	.	TGCGCCAGCTCCACCGGGGGTGAAGCTTTCTTT	CASSTGGEAFF
.	15	TRBV21-1	TRBJ1-1	.	TGTGCCAGCAGCGAGTTAGGAACAGTGAACACTGAAGCTTTCTTT	CASSELGTVNTEAFF
.	17	TRBV27	TRBJ2-1	.	TGTGCCAGCAGTTTGGACCGGGGTAGTCGGCAATTGAATGAGCAGTTCTTC	CASSLDRGSRQLNEQFF
.	22	TRBV3-1/TRBV3-2	TRBJ2-1	TRBD2	TGTGCCAGCAGTCCGGCAAACCCGGGACTAGCGGGGGGGCCCGGGTCCTACAATGAGCAGTTCTTC	CASSPANPGLAGGPGSYNEQFF
.	16	TRBV6-1	TRBJ1-6	.	TGTGCCAGCAGTGAAGCAACGTCGAGGCCTAATTCACCCCTCCACTTT	CASSEATSRPNSPLHF
.	12	TRBV6-2/TRBV6-3	TRBJ2-7	.	TGTGCCAGCAGTTACTCGAGGGGGGGAAAGTACTTC	CASSYSRGGKYF
few	16	TRBV27	TRBJ2-7	TRBD2	TGTGCCAGCAGTTTACTCCCTCCTAGCGGGATTTACGAGCAGTACTTC	CASSLLPPSGIYEQYF
.	14	TRBV29-1	TRBJ1-2	TRBD1	TGCAGCGTTGCCGACTGGACAGGTTATGCTGGCTACACCTTC	CSVADWTGYAGYTF
once	18	TRBV12-1	TRBJ2-1	.	TGTGCCAGCAGCTCCCTCGGACTAGCGGGAAGGGCTTGCAATGAGCAGTTCTTC	CASSSLGLAGRACNEQFF
.	14	TRBV6-6	TRBJ2-1	.	TGTGCCAGCAACCCTGGCGAGCGGTACAATGAGCAGTTCTTC	CASNPGERYNEQFF
.	14	TRBV11-3	TRBJ2-6	.	TGTGCCAGCAGCGCGGGGTCTGGGGCCAACGTCCTGACTTTC	CASSAGSGANVLTF
.	13	TRBV27	TRBJ2-5	TRBD2	TGTGCCAGCAGTTTATCTGGGGGGGGGACCCAGTACTTC	CASSLSGGGTQYF
once	14	TRBV10-3	TRBJ2-3	TRBD2	TGTGCCAGCGAGCGGGAGAGGGGCACAGATACGCAGTATTTT	CASERERGTDTQYF
once	18	TRBV4-1	TRBJ1-5	TRBD1	TGCGCCAGCAGCCAGATCGCCGGGACAGGATATAGCAATCAGCCCCAGCATTTT	CASSQIAGTGYSNQPQHF
.	15	TRBV6-5	TRBJ2-1	TRBD2	TGTGCCAGCAGCCCGACTAGCGGGGGATACAATGAGCAGTTCTTC	CASSPTSGGYNEQFF
.	17	TRBV6-2/TRBV6-3	TRBJ2-7	.	TGTGCCAGCAGTCAGGATCTACGCACTCTGAGGGATTACGAGCAGTACTTC	CASSQDLRTLRDYEQYF
.	15	TRBV5-4	TRBJ1-2	.	TGTGCCAGCAGCCCAACCCCCCGGACATTTTATGGCTACACCTTC	CASSPTPRTFYGYTF
.	12	TRBV2	TRBJ1-2	.	TGTGCCAGCAGCAGGACAGCTTATGGCTACACCTTC	CASSRTAYGYTF
.	14	TRBV4-1	TRBJ2-1	.	TGCGCCAGCAGCCAAGTTAAATTCCCCAGATCTCTGTTCTTC	CASSQVKFPRSLFF
.	11	TRBV29-1	TRBJ2-3	.	TGCAGCGTTATACCGGTAGATACGCAGTATTTT	CSVIPVDTQYF
.	13	TRBV7-6	TRBJ1-1	.	TGTGCCAGCAGCTTTACTATGAGTGAACGAGTTTTCTTT	CASSFTMSERVFF
.	14	TRBV18	TRBJ1-3	TRBD1	TGTGCCAGCTCGCCTACTACAGGGGAAAACACCATATATTTT	CASSPTTGENTIYF
.	18	TRBV7-8	TRBJ1-4	TRBD1	TGTGCCAGCAGCTTAGAGGCGGGACAGCGTACAACTAATGAAAAACTGTTTTTT	CASSLEAGQRTTNEKLFF
.	14	TRBV14	TRBJ2-7	TRBD1	TGTGCCAGCAGCCAGGCAGGGGGCCCCCTCGAGCAGTACTTC	CASSQAGGPLEQYF
.	13	TRBV5-1	TRBJ2-4	.	TGCGCCAGCAGCACGGACGGGAGAAACATTCAGTACTTC	CASSTDGRNIQYF
.	13	TRBV5-1	TRBJ1-1	.	TGCGCCAGCAGCTTGGACAGTAACACTGAAGCTTTCTTT	CASSLDSNTEAFF
.	13	TRBV3-1/TRBV3-2	TRBJ1-4	.	TGTGCCAGCAGCCAACAACTGGAGGAAAAACTGTTTTTT	CASSQQLEEKLFF
.	13	TRBV2	TRBJ2-5	.	TGTGCCAGCAGCCCGTGGCAGGTAGAGACCCAGTACTTC	CASSPWQVETQYF
.	13	TRBV27	TRBJ2-7	.	TGTGCCAGCAGTCTCGGCGGGGGCGTCGAGCAGTACTTC	CASSLGGGVEQYF
.	14	TRBV14	TRBJ2-2	.	TGTGCCAGCAGCCAAGGAGGGAACACCGGGGAGCTGTTTTTT	CASSQGGNTGELFF
.	16	TRBV9	TRBJ1-2	.	TGTGCCAGCAGCGTCTTCCGCGGAACAGGCCCAGGGGGCTACACCTTC	CASSVFRGTGPGGYTF
.	15	TRBV5-5	TRBJ2-3	TRBD1	TGTGCCAGCAGCCCGACAGGGTCAACGACAGATACGCAGTATTTT	CASSPTGSTTDTQYF
.	15	TRBV19	TRBJ1-5	.	TGTGCCAGTAGTATAGGTGTACAGCACAATCAGCCCCAGCATTTT	CASSIGVQHNQPQHF
.	12	TRBV6-2/TRBV6-3	TRBJ2-2	.	TGTGCCAGCAGTAAGCTACCGGGACATTCCCTCTTT	CASSKLPGHSLF
.	12	TRBV30	TRBJ1-1	.	TGTGCCTGGAGGACAGGGAACACTGAAGCTTTCTTT	CAWRTGNTEAFF
.	20	TRBV4-1	TRBJ1-3	.	TGCGCCAGCAGCCGGAGGGTCGGACTCTCGAGCCCCTTGGCTGGAAACACCATATATTTT	CASSRRVGLSSPLAGNTIYF
.	14	TRBV18	TRBJ1-2	.	TGTGCCAGCTCGCCGACAGTGAAATCGCACGGCTACACCTTC	CASSPTVKSHGYTF
.	14	TRBV19	TRBJ1-2	TRBD1	TGTGCCAGTAGTACCGGACAGGGGATGGGTGGCTACACCTTC	CASSTGQGMGGYTF
.	17	TRBV19	TRBJ2-3	TRBD2	TGTGCCAGTAGTCTGCTAGCGGGAGGGCCCTCTCGGAATACGCAGTATTTT	CASSLLAGGPSRNTQYF
.	17	TRBV11-2	TRBJ2-1	TRBD2	TGTGCCAGCAGCTTTGGATTACTAGCGGGAGCCCGCAATGAGCAGTTCTTC	CASSFGLLAGARNEQFF
.	16	TRBV5-1	TRBJ2-1	TRBD2	TGCGCCAGCAGCTTGGCCGGGGGGACCTCCTACAATGAGCAGTTCTTC	CASSLAGGTSYNEQFF
.	15	TRBV10-2	TRBJ2-3	TRBD2	TGCGCCAGCTCGCAGACTAGCGGGGGTACAGATACGCAGTATTTT	CASSQTSGGTDTQYF
once	15	TRBV6-7	TRBJ2-6	.	TGTGCCAGCAGGCTAGGGGTATGTGGGGCCAACGTCCTGACTTTC	CASRLGVCGANVLTF
.	14	TRBV30	TRBJ2-5	.	TGTGCCTGGGGGGGAGGTTATGATAAAGAGACCCAGTACTTC	CAWGGGYDKETQYF
.	16	TRBV10-2	TRBJ2-3	TRBD2	TGCGCCAGCCGACTCGGACTAGCGGGGGGCACAGATACGCAGTATTTT	CASRLGLAGGTDTQYF
.	14	TRBV5-1	TRBJ1-1	.	TGCGCCAGCAGCCAAACAGGTAGGAACACTGAAGCTTTCTTT	CASSQTGRNTEAFF